This T cell receptor beta chain was retrieved from a study of blood T cells in healthy people across ages. Worth noting for this clonotype: Its antigen is as yet unknown.

Sample-barcoded 5' priming and a J-beta primer mix drove a second PCR of roughly 7 to 11 cycles. A template-switch adaptor with 12 random nucleotides tagged each cDNA molecule. All samples gave at least 2.5 million CDR3-containing paired-end reads. From the 5' RACE reads, TCRdb called clonotypes with MiXCR, one entry per CDR3 protein. The table lists fewer than 950,000 distinct CDR3 sequences, 35% to 40% of them singletons. General observations from the study: In older individuals, TCR beta diversity per million T cells was lower, falling roughly linearly with age. Changes in expanded clonotypes were possibly confounded, as the CMV status of donors was unknown.

The germline V and J ends were trimmed by 3 bases and 0 bases, with 11 bases remaining between them. Germline-derived CDR1 and CDR2 are MGHRA and YSYEKL. This CDR3 has 16 amino acids. Specimen: blood. This sequence was found in a young man in good health. The rearrangement joins TRBV4-1 to TRBJ2-2; D remains unclear. As DNA, the CDR3 is TGCGCCAGCAGCCAGGGTAGACGGACGAACACCGGGGAGCTGTTTTTT. This encodes CASSQGRRTNTGELFF.